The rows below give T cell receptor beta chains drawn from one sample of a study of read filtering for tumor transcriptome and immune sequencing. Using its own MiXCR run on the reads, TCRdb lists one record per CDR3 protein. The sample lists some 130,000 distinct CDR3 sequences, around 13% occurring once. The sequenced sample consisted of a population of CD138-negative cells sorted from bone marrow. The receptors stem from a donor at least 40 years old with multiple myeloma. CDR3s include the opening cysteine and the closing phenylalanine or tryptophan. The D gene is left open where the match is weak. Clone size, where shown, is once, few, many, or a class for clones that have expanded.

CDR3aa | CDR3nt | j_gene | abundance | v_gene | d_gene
CASSLQAGAYNEQFF | TGTGCCAGCAGCCTTCAGGCGGGCGCCTACAATGAGCAGTTCTTC | TRBJ2-1 | many | TRBV3-1 | NA
CASSHAAGQSYEQYF | TGTGCCAGCAGCCATGCTGCGGGACAGTCCTACGAGCAGTACTTC | TRBJ2-7 | few | TRBV7-2 | NA
CASSLVSPRQGYGYTF | TGTGCCAGCAGTTTAGTATCCCCTAGACAGGGCTATGGCTACACCTTC | TRBJ1-2 | many | TRBV12-3/TRBV12-4 | TRBD1
CASSRAFGSYNEQFF | TGCGCCAGCAGTAGGGCTTTTGGGAGCTACAATGAGCAGTTCTTC | TRBJ2-1 | many | TRBV4-3 | NA
CASSLSNRGRFEQYF | TGTGCCAGCAGCCTGAGTAACAGGGGGCGTTTCGAGCAGTACTTC | TRBJ2-7 | many | TRBV5-6 | TRBD1
CASSTRDSRNEKLFF | TGTGCCAGCAGTACCCGGGACAGCAGGAATGAAAAACTGTTTTTT | TRBJ1-4 | many | TRBV6-5 | TRBD1
CSARGAQETQYF | TGCAGTGCTAGGGGGGCCCAAGAGACCCAGTACTTC | TRBJ2-5 | many | TRBV20-1 | NA
CASSQESLLYNEQFF | TGTGCCAGCAGCCAGGAGTCCCTCCTGTACAATGAGCAGTTCTTC | TRBJ2-1 | many | TRBV7-9 | NA
CASSLNPPGHPPYEQYF | TGTGCCAGCAGCCTTAACCCCCCGGGACACCCCCCCTACGAGCAGTACTTC | TRBJ2-7 | many | TRBV3-1 | NA
CASSSRVSTEAFF | TGTGCCAGCAGTTCTCGGGTCTCCACTGAAGCTTTCTTT | TRBJ1-1 | many | TRBV27 | NA
CASSRETQYF | TGTGCCAGCTCCCGCGAGACCCAGTACTTC | TRBJ2-5 | many | TRBV25-1 | NA
CASSSGQGVFQPQHF | TGTGCCAGCAGCTCCGGACAGGGGGTGTTTCAGCCCCAGCATTTT | TRBJ1-5 | many | TRBV6-5 | TRBD1
CASSGRRGRGNTGELFF | TGTGCCAGCAGCGGACGTAGGGGGCGCGGGAACACCGGGGAGCTGTTTTTT | TRBJ2-2 | many | TRBV9 | TRBD1
CASSRGQGKTQYF | TGTGCCAGCAGCCGAGGACAGGGGAAGACCCAGTACTTC | TRBJ2-5 | few | TRBV12-3/TRBV12-4 | TRBD1
CATSDSGTSGKNIQYF | TGTGCCACCAGTGATTCGGGGACTAGCGGTAAAAACATTCAGTACTTC | TRBJ2-4 | many | TRBV24-1 | TRBD2
CASGGRRNTQYF | TGTGCCAGCGGGGGGAGGCGAAATACGCAGTATTTT | TRBJ2-3 | many | TRBV2 | NA
CSVESSPTDTQYF | TGCAGCGTTGAAAGCAGTCCCACAGATACGCAGTATTTT | TRBJ2-3 | many | TRBV29-1 | NA
CSVGERNYGYTF | TGCAGCGTTGGGGAACGGAACTATGGCTACACCTTC | TRBJ1-2 | NA | TRBV29-1 | NA
CASSLYIFPGDTQYF | TGTGCCAGCAGTTTATACATTTTCCCCGGTGATACGCAGTATTTT | TRBJ2-3 | large | TRBV2 | NA
CASSQDNPGIASPLHF | TGCGCCAGCAGCCAAGATAACCCAGGGATAGCTTCACCCCTCCACTTT | TRBJ1-6 | many | TRBV4-1 | NA
CASSRMESGNEQFF | TGTGCCAGCAGCAGAATGGAGTCTGGCAATGAGCAGTTCTTC | TRBJ2-1 | many | TRBV7-9 | NA
CSARPQGYEQYF | TGCAGTGCTAGACCACAGGGCTACGAGCAGTACTTC | TRBJ2-7 | many | TRBV20-1 | NA
CSARVAGAPNEQFF | TGCAGTGCTAGAGTCGCGGGAGCCCCCAATGAGCAGTTCTTC | TRBJ2-1 | NA | TRBV20-1 | TRBD2
CASKGSIAYNEQFF | TGTGCCAGCAAAGGGTCAATCGCCTACAATGAGCAGTTCTTC | TRBJ2-1 | NA | TRBV6-2/TRBV6-3 | NA
CASSQSLGQQETQYF | TGTGCCAGCAGCCAATCCTTAGGGCAGCAAGAGACCCAGTACTTC | TRBJ2-5 | NA | TRBV3-1 | NA
CSGSSGRGNEQFF | TGCAGTGGGTCTAGCGGGAGGGGAAATGAGCAGTTCTTC | TRBJ2-1 | many | TRBV20-1 | TRBD2
CASRPPDRRNTEAFF | TGTGCCAGCAGACCGCCCGACAGGAGGAACACTGAAGCTTTCTTT | TRBJ1-1 | few | TRBV7-9 | NA
CSARGPPTTGSGNTIYF | TGCAGTGCTAGAGGCCCCCCTACTACAGGGTCTGGAAACACCATATATTTT | TRBJ1-3 | many | TRBV20-1 | NA
CASSLGQARTDTQYF | TGTGCCAGCAGCTTAGGACAGGCCCGCACAGATACGCAGTATTTT | TRBJ2-3 | NA | TRBV7-2 | NA
CASSVSGRGETQYF | TGCGCCAGCAGTGTGAGCGGGAGGGGAGAGACCCAGTACTTC | TRBJ2-5 | many | TRBV10-2 | TRBD2
CASSLAGPNTEAFF | TGTGCCAGCAGCTTAGCCGGGCCGAACACTGAAGCTTTCTTT | TRBJ1-1 | many | TRBV7-2 | NA
CASRRTSVNTGELFF | TGTGCCAGCAGACGGACTAGCGTTAACACCGGGGAGCTGTTTTTT | TRBJ2-2 | many | TRBV12-3/TRBV12-4 | TRBD2
CASSQDEGPGANVLTF | TGCGCCAGCAGCCAAGATGAAGGACCCGGGGCCAACGTCCTGACTTTC | TRBJ2-6 | NA | TRBV4-3 | NA
CASSPRLAGVYNEQFF | TGTGCCAGCAGCCCGAGACTAGCGGGAGTCTACAATGAGCAGTTCTTC | TRBJ2-1 | many | TRBV11-3 | TRBD2
CASTTGGSYNEQFF | TGTGCCAGTACTACAGGGGGAAGCTACAATGAGCAGTTCTTC | TRBJ2-1 | NA | TRBV19 | TRBD1
CSVETSGNSYEQYF | TGCAGCGTTGAAACTAGCGGGAACTCCTACGAGCAGTACTTC | TRBJ2-7 | many | TRBV29-1 | TRBD2
CASSLGLAGINEQFF | TGTGCCAGCAGCTTAGGGCTAGCGGGGATCAATGAGCAGTTCTTC | TRBJ2-1 | many | TRBV2 | TRBD2
CASSLGSLAGNNEQFF | TGCGCCAGCAGCTTGGGTTCCCTAGCGGGAAACAATGAGCAGTTCTTC | TRBJ2-1 | many | TRBV5-1 | TRBD2
CASNIQQAVSGNTIYF | TGTGCCAGCAATATTCAACAGGCCGTCTCTGGAAACACCATATATTTT | TRBJ1-3 | NA | TRBV12-3/TRBV12-4 | NA
CASSIDRGDGELFF | TGTGCCAGTAGTATCGACAGGGGAGATGGGGAGCTGTTTTTT | TRBJ2-2 | NA | TRBV19 | TRBD1
CASSLGGLAGRGNEQFF | TGTGCCAGCAGCTTAGGGGGACTAGCGGGACGAGGGAATGAGCAGTTCTTC | TRBJ2-1 | NA | TRBV11-3 | TRBD2
CASSFRRIPASTDTQYF | TGTGCCAGCAGCTTTCGGAGAATACCGGCTAGCACAGATACGCAGTATTTT | TRBJ2-3 | many | TRBV11-2 | NA
CASGTGRSYNSPLHF | TGTGCCAGTGGGACAGGTCGATCCTATAATTCACCCCTCCACTTT | TRBJ1-6 | many | TRBV12-3/TRBV12-4 | TRBD1
CASKNQGGTSYEQYF | TGTGCCAGCAAAAATCAGGGGGGAACTTCCTACGAGCAGTACTTC | TRBJ2-7 | many | TRBV6-2/TRBV6-3 | NA
CAIGDSGPGQYF | TGTGCCATCGGGGACAGCGGGCCAGGGCAGTACTTC | TRBJ2-7 | many | TRBV10-3 | NA
CASIRTSANLNEQFF | TGTGCCAGCATCAGGACTAGCGCCAACCTCAATGAGCAGTTCTTC | TRBJ2-1 | many | TRBV12-3/TRBV12-4 | TRBD2
CASSESGQGDEQYF | TGCGCCAGCAGTGAGTCAGGACAGGGCGACGAGCAGTACTTC | TRBJ2-7 | many | TRBV10-1 | TRBD1
CASSPRPNNEQFF | TGTGCCAGCAGTCCCAGACCTAACAATGAGCAGTTCTTC | TRBJ2-1 | few | TRBV12-3/TRBV12-4 | NA
CAISGDRASYEQYF | TGTGCCATCAGTGGTGACAGGGCCTCCTACGAGCAGTACTTC | TRBJ2-7 | many | TRBV10-3 | TRBD1